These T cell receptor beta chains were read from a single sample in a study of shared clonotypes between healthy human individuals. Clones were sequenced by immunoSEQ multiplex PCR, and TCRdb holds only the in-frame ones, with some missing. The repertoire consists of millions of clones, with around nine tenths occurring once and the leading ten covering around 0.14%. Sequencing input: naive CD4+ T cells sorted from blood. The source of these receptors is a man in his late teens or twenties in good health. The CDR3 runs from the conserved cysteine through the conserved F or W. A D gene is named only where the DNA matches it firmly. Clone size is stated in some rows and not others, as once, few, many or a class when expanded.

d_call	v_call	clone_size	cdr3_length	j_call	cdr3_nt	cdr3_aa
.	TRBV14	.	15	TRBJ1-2	TGTGCCAGCAGCCAAGATCTCCAGGGGAACTATGGCTACACCTTC	CASSQDLQGNYGYTF
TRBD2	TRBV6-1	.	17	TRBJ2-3	TGTGCCAGCAGTGAAGGTTTACGGACTAGCCCTCCTGATACGCAGTATTTT	CASSEGLRTSPPDTQYF
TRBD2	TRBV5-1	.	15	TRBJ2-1	TGCGCCAGCAGCCTGCTAGCGGGAGGACACAATGAGCAGTTCTTC	CASSLLAGGHNEQFF
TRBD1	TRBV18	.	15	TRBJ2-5	TGTGCCAGCTCACGGGGACAGGGCGAACAAGAGACCCAGTACTTC	CASSRGQGEQETQYF
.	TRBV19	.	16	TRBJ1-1	TGTGCCAGTAGTATCTATGGGGCAGGGACAAACACTGAAGCTTTCTTT	CASSIYGAGTNTEAFF
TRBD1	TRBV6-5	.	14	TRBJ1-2	TGTGCCAGCAGTTATTATAAGGGGGCGCCCGGCTACACCTTC	CASSYYKGAPGYTF
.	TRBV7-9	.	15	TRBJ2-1	TGTGCCAGCAGCTTAGCCCCAGCGGCAACGGCTGAGCAGTTCTTC	CASSLAPAATAEQFF
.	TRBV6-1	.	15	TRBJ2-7	TGTGCCAGCAGTGATCCCCGGCAGGGTCACTACGAGCAGTACTTC	CASSDPRQGHYEQYF
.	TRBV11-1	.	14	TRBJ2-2	TGTGCCAGCAGCTTGGGGGTGACGGCCGGGGAGCTGTTTTTT	CASSLGVTAGELFF
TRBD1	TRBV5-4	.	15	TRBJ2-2	TGTGCCAGCAGATCCGGGACAGGGGGCACCGGGGAGCTGTTTTTT	CASRSGTGGTGELFF
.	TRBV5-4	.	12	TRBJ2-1	TGTGCCAGCAGTTGGGACCGTAATGAGCAGTTCTTC	CASSWDRNEQFF
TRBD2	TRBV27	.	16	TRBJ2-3	TGTGCCAGCAGTTTCCAGCCTGGACTAGTACGGGATACGCAGTATTTT	CASSFQPGLVRDTQYF
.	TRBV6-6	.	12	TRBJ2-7	TGTGCCAGCAGTTCCCGGGCCGTGGAGCAGTACTTC	CASSSRAVEQYF
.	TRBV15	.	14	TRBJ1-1	TGTGCCACCAGCCTTAGACGGATGAACACTGAAGCTTTCTTT	CATSLRRMNTEAFF
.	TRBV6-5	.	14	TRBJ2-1	TGTGCCAGCAGGAAGGGATCCTCCTACAATGAGCAGTTCTTC	CASRKGSSYNEQFF
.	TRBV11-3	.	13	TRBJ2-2	TGTGCCAGCAGCTTAGATCCCGACGGGGAGCTGTTTTTT	CASSLDPDGELFF
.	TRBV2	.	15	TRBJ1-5	TGTGCCAGCAGTGAGAACGGTTATAGCAATCAGCCCCAGCATTTT	CASSENGYSNQPQHF
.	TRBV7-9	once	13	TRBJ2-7	TGTGCCAGCAGCTTGCCAGCGCCCTACGAGCAGTACTTC	CASSLPAPYEQYF
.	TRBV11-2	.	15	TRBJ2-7	TGTGCCAGCAGCTTATCTGGGACCGGTCTGTACGAGCAGTACTTC	CASSLSGTGLYEQYF
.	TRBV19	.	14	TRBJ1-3	TGTGCCAGTATGTCACCCTCCTCTGGAAACACCATATATTTT	CASMSPSSGNTIYF
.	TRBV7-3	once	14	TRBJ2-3	TGTGCCAGCAGCTTGGGGCGGATTTCAGATACGCAGTATTTT	CASSLGRISDTQYF
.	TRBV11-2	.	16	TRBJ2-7	TGTGCCAGCAGCTTACGAGGCGGAATCATCACCTACGAGCAGTACTTC	CASSLRGGIITYEQYF
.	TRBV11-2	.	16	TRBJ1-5	TGTGCCAGCAGCTTAGGAACAGGTTACGGGAATCAGCCCCAGCATTTT	CASSLGTGYGNQPQHF
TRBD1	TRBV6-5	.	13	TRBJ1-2	TGTGCCAGCAGCGTACAGGGGGCTTATGGCTACACCTTC	CASSVQGAYGYTF
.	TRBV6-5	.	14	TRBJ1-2	TGTGCCAGCAGTTACGAACAGGGAAACTATGGCTACACCTTC	CASSYEQGNYGYTF
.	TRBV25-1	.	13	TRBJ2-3	TGTGCCAGCGGGGCTCTGAGCACAGATACGCAGTATTTT	CASGALSTDTQYF
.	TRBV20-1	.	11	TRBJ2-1	TGCAGTGCTAGCACCCGGGAGGAGCAGTTCTTC	CSASTREEQFF
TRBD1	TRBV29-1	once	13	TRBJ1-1	TGCAGCGTTGGGACAGGGGGCAGAACTGAAGCTTTCTTT	CSVGTGGRTEAFF
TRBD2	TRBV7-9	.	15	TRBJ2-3	TGTGCCAGCAGCTCCAGCGGGACTAGCACAGATACGCAGTATTTT	CASSSSGTSTDTQYF
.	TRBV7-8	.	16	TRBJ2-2	TGTGCCAGCAGCTTATCGGGAAGCTCTCGGGCCGGGGAGCTGTTTTTT	CASSLSGSSRAGELFF
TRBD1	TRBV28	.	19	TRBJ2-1	TGTGCCAGCAGTATTAGTAAGGACAGGGGAATTAGTCGTTTCGATGAGCAGTTCTTC	CASSISKDRGISRFDEQFF
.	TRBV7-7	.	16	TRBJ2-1	TGTGCTAGCAGCCCCCGGCAGGGATCGTCCTACAATGAGCAGTTCTTC	CASSPRQGSSYNEQFF
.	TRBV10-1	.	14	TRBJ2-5	TGCGCCAGCAGTGACAGGATAACAATGGAGACCCAGTACTTC	CASSDRITMETQYF
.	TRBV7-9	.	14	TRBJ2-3	TGTGCCAGCAGCACAGGGACTACCACAGATACGCAGTATTTT	CASSTGTTTDTQYF
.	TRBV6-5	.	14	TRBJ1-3	TGTGCCAGCAGTTATGGGGGCAGAGGAAACACCATATATTTT	CASSYGGRGNTIYF
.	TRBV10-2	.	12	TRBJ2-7	TGCGCCAGCAGTCCTCAGGGCTACGAGCAGTACTTC	CASSPQGYEQYF
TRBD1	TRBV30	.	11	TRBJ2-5	TGTGCCTGGAGTACAGGGGGCTTCCAGTACTTC	CAWSTGGFQYF
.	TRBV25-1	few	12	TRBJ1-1	TGTGCCAGCAGCACAGGGTTATGGGGAGCTTTCTTT	CASSTGLWGAFF
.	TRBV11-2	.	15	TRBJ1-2	TGTGCCAGCAGCTTAGATCAATCCAGTGGCTATGGCTACACCTTC	CASSLDQSSGYGYTF
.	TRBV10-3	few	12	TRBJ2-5	TGTGCCATCAGCAACCTCCAAGAGACCCAGTACTTC	CAISNLQETQYF
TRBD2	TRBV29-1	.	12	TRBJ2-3	TGCAGCGCTCACCGGGGGGCAGATACGCAGTATTTT	CSAHRGADTQYF
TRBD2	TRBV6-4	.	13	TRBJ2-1	TGTGCCAGCAGGCTAGCGGGGGGTCATGAGCAGTTCTTC	CASRLAGGHEQFF
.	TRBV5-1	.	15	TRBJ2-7	TGCGCCAGCAGCCGTGGGGCCGAGAGCTCCTACGAGCAGTACTTC	CASSRGAESSYEQYF
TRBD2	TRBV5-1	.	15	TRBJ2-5	TGCGCCAGCAGCTTGGTACTAGCGGGACAAGAGACCCAGTACTTC	CASSLVLAGQETQYF
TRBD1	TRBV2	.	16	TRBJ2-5	TGTGCCAGCAGTCGTACAGGGGGTGGGCTACAAGAGACCCAGTACTTC	CASSRTGGGLQETQYF